The clone carrying this T cell receptor (beta chain) came up a few times. This sample is drawn from a study of blood T cell repertoires in COVID-19. Turning to the study itself: Collection of acute and convalescent COVID-19 samples took place in the United States, Italy and Spain.

The method was immunoSEQ multiplex PCR; TCRdb's version includes in-frame clones alone and lacks a portion of them. This table has just over 300,000 clones, 87% appearing once. Participants' reported clinical history set cohort assignment. The V gene's germline CDR1 is SGHVS and CDR2 FNYEAQ. The CDR3 spans 15 residues. J was trimmed by 3 bases and V by 2 bases; bases with no gene match: 3. This TCR was recovered from a woman aged 18-30 years who had recovered from COVID-19. The rearrangement links TRBV7-6 to TRBJ1-2, with 10 bases fitting TRBD1. The sequenced sample consisted of PBMCs or T cells enriched from blood (not recorded which). Here the CDR3 DNA reads TGTGCCAGCAGCTTACCTGGACAGGGGGACTATGGCTACACCTTC. It yields the protein CASSLPGQGDYGYTF.